This T cell receptor beta chain was captured in a study of T cell clusters in autoimmune cytopenias. CDR1 and CDR2 (germline): SGHNT, YYREEE (reference sequence). The CDR3 runs 16 residues. One tube held mixed TRB-A and TRB-B primer pools for touch-down PCR. TCRdb derives one entry per CDR3 protein from the multiplex PCR reads, leaving out DNA. This specimen shows just over 6,000 distinct CDR3 sequences; the ten leading clones hold about 5.6%. Tens of thousands of genome equivalents of blood DNA were amplified for TRB. This same sample was also part of a study on T cell repertoires in aging, cancer and after chemotherapy.

Sequences were obtained from peripheral blood. The chain employs TRBV5-4 and TRBJ2-7; TCRdb designates TRBD2, a call that cannot be tested without DNA. The TCR sequence derives from a human donor in good health. The CDR3: CASSLGGSLTSYEQYF.